The 28 T cell receptor beta chains in this list originate from one sample, sequenced in a study of response to subunit inactivated influenza vaccine. MiXCR was run by TCRdb on the RT-PCR reads, yielding one entry per CDR3 protein. The sample lists roughly 700,000 distinct CDR3 sequences, around 16% seen once, with around 10% in the top ten. The sample here was PBMCs from blood, taken 11 to 12 days after vaccination. The receptors were sampled from a man aged 45 to 65 who received an inactivated influenza vaccine.

This clonotype has only a few counts. The V call is TRBV28, the J call TRBJ2-3, with a weak D call TRBD1 (6 bases). Germline CDR1 MDHEN, CDR2 SYDVKM. The CDR3 runs 13 residues. V shed 7 bases and J shed 4 bases, with 12 bases lying between them. CDR3 loop: CASTPGQADTQYF. The CDR3 DNA sequence: TGTGCCAGCACCCCGGGACAAGCAGATACGCAGTATTTT.

This chain uses TRBV5-1 with TRBJ2-5; 8 bases are a match to TRBD2. With V trimmed by 3 bases and J by 4 bases, 8 bases remained unmatched. Germline V gene lookup returns CDR1 SGHRS and CDR2 YFSETQ. CDR3 length equals 15 residues. The CDR3 nucleotides read TGCGCCAGCAGCTGGAGTAGCGGGGTCGTAGAGACCCAGTACTTC. Its translation: CASSWSSGVVETQYF.

This clonotype was seen a handful of times. The CDR3 bases are TGTGCCAGCAGCTTAGGGGGACAGGACGAGCAGTACTTC. Translating it yields CASSLGGQDEQYF. This chain connects TRBV13 to TRBJ2-7, with 8 nucleotides matching TRBD1. CDR1 is PRHDT, CDR2 FYEKMQ, per germline (reference sequence). This CDR3 has 13 residues. The ends lost 0 bases at V and 5 bases at J; junction bases unmatched: 0.

This clonotype was seen a handful of times. The chain uses TRBV29-1 and TRBJ2-5; no clear D gene. Per germline, CDR1 SQVTM and CDR2 ANQGSEA. This CDR3 is built from 12 residues. Between the trimmed V and J ends, which lost 3 bases and 5 bases, there was a span of 10 bases. CDR3 region: CSVDMVGETQYF. For the CDR3, the DNA is TGCAGCGTTGATATGGTAGGGGAGACCCAGTACTTC.

A few counts support this clonotype. This chain uses TRBV11-3 with TRBJ2-3; no firm D call. Germline V gene sequence: CDR1 SGHNT, CDR2 YENEEA. V gave up 2 bases and J gave up 2 bases, with 8 bases separating them. The length of the CDR3 is 14 residues. The CDR3 region is CASSLRSDTDTQYF. CDR3 bases: TGTGCCAGCAGCTTAAGATCCGACACAGATACGCAGTATTTT. The entire variable domain, with the rest obtained from reference TRBV11-3 and TRBJ2-3, is as follows: EAGVVQSPRYKIIEKKQPVAFWCNPISGHNTLYWYLQNLGQGPELLIRYENEEAVDDSQLPKDRFSAERLKGVDSTLKIQPAELGDSAVYLCASSLRSDTDTQYFGPGTRLTVL.

This sequence joins TRBV7-6 and TRBJ2-1; maybe TRBD2 (5 bases). This CDR3 is built from 13 residues. Trimming removed 6 bases at V and 4 bases at J, with 10 bases between. Germline assignment: CDR1 SGHVS and CDR2 FNYEAQ. The CDR3: CASSYGEYNEQFF. Here the CDR3 DNA reads TGTGCCAGCAGTTACGGGGAATACAATGAGCAGTTCTTC.

The V gene is TRBV7-9, the J gene TRBJ2-5; 7 nucleotides agree with TRBD1. J was trimmed by 5 bases and V by 5 bases; bases with no gene match: 11. This CDR3 is 15 amino acids long. From germline, CDR1 is SEHNR and CDR2 FQNEAQ (reference sequence). CDR3 DNA sequence: TGTGCCAGCAGCCAACCGACAGGGCAAAGGGAGACCCAGTACTTC. Protein sequence: CASSQPTGQRETQYF.

This clonotype was recorded at least ten times. The chain links TRBV7-9 to TRBJ2-2; TRBD1 matches at 9 bases. Germline V CDR1 and CDR2: SEHNR, FQNEAQ (reference sequence). The junction had 10 bases not matched to a gene; V was cut back by 4 bases and J by 7 bases. The CDR3 length is 16 residues. CDR3 residues: CASSSSGTGRGGELFF. CDR3 in DNA: TGTGCCAGCAGCTCCTCCGGGACAGGGAGAGGCGGGGAGCTGTTTTTT.

This clonotype was observed at least ten times. The gene calls are TRBV12-3 or TRBV12-4 and TRBJ2-7; D is unresolved. The V end was cut by 0 bases, the J end by 5 bases, with 5 bases between. CDR3 size: 12 residues. The CDR3 loop reads CASSLARDEQYF. DNA of the CDR3: TGTGCCAGCAGTTTAGCTCGGGACGAGCAGTACTTC.

CDR3 protein: CSARVGSSWETQYF. The CDR3 coding sequence is TGCAGTGCTAGAGTTGGGTCGAGTTGGGAGACCCAGTACTTC. The chain carries TRBV20-1 and TRBJ2-5; no reliable D call. This CDR3 contains 14 residues. Per germline, CDR1 DFQATT and CDR2 SNEGSKA (reference sequence). The V gene lost 1 base and the J gene lost 5 bases, with 14 bases spanning the gap.

This clonotype has just a few counts. Here the CDR3 reads CASSQVSRRNSPLHF. Here the CDR3 DNA reads TGTGCCAGCAGCCAAGTCTCTCGTAGAAATTCACCCCTCCACTTT. This chain uses TRBV14 with TRBJ1-6; D not certain. This CDR3 comprises 15 residues. V lost 1 base and J 7 bases, leaving 11 bases between the germline ends. The germline CDR1 and CDR2 sequences are SGHDN and FVKESK.

This CDR3 reads CASSRTEYYEQYF. CDR3 coding DNA: TGCGCCAGCAGCCGGACAGAGTATTACGAGCAGTACTTC. The rearrangement uses TRBV4-1 and TRBJ2-7, with D maybe TRBD1 (6 bases). The germline V gene encodes CDR1 MGHRA and CDR2 YSYEKL. V gave up 4 bases and J gave up 4 bases, with 11 bases separating them. This CDR3 is 13 amino acids long.

The chain combines TRBV6-5 with TRBJ1-2; TRBD1 aligns across 9 bases. The ends lost 2 bases at V and 4 bases at J; junction bases unmatched: 2. This CDR3 comprises 14 residues. Germline V gene sequence: CDR1 MNHEY, CDR2 SVGAGI. CDR3 DNA sequence: TGTGCCAGCAGTTACGGACAGGGGAGCTATGGCTACACCTTC. Protein sequence: CASSYGQGSYGYTF.

This clonotype was seen a handful of times. J is TRBJ2-7 and V is TRBV5-5; no clear D gene. Trimming left V 1 base short and J 3 bases short, with 8 bases between. Germline V gene data show CDR1 as SGHKS and CDR2 as YYEKEE (reference sequence). CDR3 length: 13 amino acids. The CDR3 sequence is CASSLWQSYEQYF. As DNA, the CDR3 is TGTGCCAGCAGCTTGTGGCAAAGCTACGAGCAGTACTTC.

The chain recombines TRBV24-1 with TRBJ2-2; TRBD1 might be the D (5 bases). CDR3 length equals 14 residues. Trimming stripped 3 bases from V and 3 bases from J, with 7 bases between. Germline-derived CDR1 and CDR2 are KGHDR and SFDVKD. Written as DNA, the CDR3 is TGTGCCACCAGTGATGCAGGGTACACCGGGGAGCTGTTTTTT. It encodes CATSDAGYTGELFF.

This clonotype was detected a few times. The chain has TRBV3-1 and TRBJ1-6, with a possible D match to TRBD1 (5 bases). CDR3 length: 15 amino acids. Trimming took off 0 bases at V and 10 bases at J, with 13 bases between the two ends. The germline gives CDR1 LGHDT, CDR2 YNNKEL (reference sequence). The CDR3 bases are TGTGCCAGCAGCCAAGATTGGGCAGGGAAATCACCCCTCCACTTT. It encodes CASSQDWAGKSPLHF.

V and J are TRBV7-6 and TRBJ2-3; 10 nucleotides line up with TRBD2. The CDR3 sequence is 17 residues long. With 4 bases clipped from V and 1 base from J, the junction kept 8 bases outside the gene matches. Germline V gives CDR1 SGHVS, CDR2 FNYEAQ. This CDR3 reads CASSSPLAGGGTDTQYF. CDR3 bases: TGTGCCAGCAGCTCGCCATTAGCGGGAGGAGGCACAGATACGCAGTATTTT.

Only a few counts were recorded for this clonotype. J is TRBJ2-7 and V is TRBV13; D may be TRBD1 (6 bases). Trimming shortened V by 5 bases and J by 3 bases, and 26 bases separated the two germline ends. From germline, CDR1 is PRHDT and CDR2 FYEKMQ (reference sequence). The CDR3 length is 18 residues. CDR3 sequence (DNA): TGTGCCAGCAGCCCACGCTTTTTCGTTAGCCAGGGGAACTACGAGCAGTACTTC. This encodes CASSPRFFVSQGNYEQYF.

The chain employs TRBV11-2 and TRBJ2-5; TRBD1 might be the D (6 bases). CDR3 length: 15 residues. Per germline, CDR1 SGHAT and CDR2 FQNNGV. V was shortened by 4 bases and J by 3 bases, with 15 bases between the two germline ends. As DNA, the CDR3 is TGTGCCAGCAGCTATGGGACAAGCGGAAAAGAGACCCAGTACTTC. It is translated as CASSYGTSGKETQYF. The full variable domain, with the rest looked up from reference TRBV11-2 and TRBJ2-5, is EAGVAQSPRYKIIEKRQSVAFWCNPISGHATLYWYQQILGQGPKLLIQFQNNGVVDDSQLPKDRFSAERLKGVDSTLKIQPAKLEDSAVYLCASSYGTSGKETQYFGPGTRLLVL.

This clonotype has more than one count but fewer than ten. V gene TRBV20-1 combines with J gene TRBJ2-5, with D unresolved. Germline-derived CDR1 and CDR2 are DFQATT and SNEGSKA (reference sequence). Trimming cost V 3 bases and J 2 bases, with 13 bases left between them. CDR3 length: 14 residues. The CDR3 here is CSASPQPVQETQYF. The DNA of the CDR3 is TGCAGTGCTAGCCCTCAACCAGTACAAGAGACCCAGTACTTC.

The J gene is TRBJ2-2, the V gene TRBV5-1, with no clear D. Trimming took 0 bases from V and 5 from J, leaving 11 bases between them. CDR1 is SGHRS and CDR2 is YFSETQ in the germline V gene. This CDR3 spans 15 amino acids. The CDR3 DNA reads TGCGCCAGCAGCTTGGAATACACGTGGACCGGGGAGCTGTTTTTT. This sequence encodes CASSLEYTWTGELFF.

This chain uses TRBV6-2 or TRBV6-3 with TRBJ2-7; 10 nucleotides agree with TRBD2. Per the germline V gene, CDR1 is MNHEY and CDR2 is SVGEGT. The CDR3 consists of 15 residues. J was trimmed by 4 bases and V by 7 bases; bases with no gene match: 10. Here the CDR3 DNA reads TGTGCCAGCACCAAAGGACTAGCGGAGTTGTACGAGCAGTACTTC. Amino acid sequence: CASTKGLAELYEQYF.

This clonotype was counted only a few times. The chain is built from TRBV5-1 and TRBJ2-1; D not certain. The V gene lost 4 bases and the J gene lost 1 base, with 18 bases spanning the gap. The CDR3 totals 17 residues. Germline loops: CDR1 SGHRS, CDR2 YFSETQ. The CDR3 loop reads CASSPRTKPRSYNEQFF. CDR3 bases: TGCGCCAGCAGCCCTCGAACCAAACCCAGGTCCTACAATGAGCAGTTCTTC.

V gene TRBV7-9 combines with J gene TRBJ2-7; 8 bases are a match to TRBD2. V shed 3 bases, J shed 8 bases, and the junction held 9 bases outside the gene matches. Germline V lookup: CDR1 SEHNR, CDR2 FQNEAQ (reference sequence). CDR3 size: 14 residues. Here the CDR3 DNA reads TGTGCCAGCAGCTTCGTCGGGGGGGCTACGAAGCAGTACTTC. Translated, it gives CASSFVGGATKQYF.

This clonotype was seen more than once but under ten times. This chain uses TRBV12-3 or TRBV12-4 with TRBJ1-2; TRBD1 might be the D (5 bases). CDR3 length equals 14 residues. V was trimmed by 6 bases and J by 8 bases, leaving 19 bases between them. As DNA, the CDR3 is TGTGCCAGCAGCCGGCGACAGAGTTCAGGGGGCTACACCTTC. Residues: CASSRRQSSGGYTF.

CDR3 nucleotide sequence: TGTGCCAGCAGTTCAATTAGCGGAGCGTCCTACAATGAGCAGTTCTTC. Protein: CASSSISGASYNEQFF. The rearrangement joins TRBV6-5 to TRBJ2-1, with a weak D call TRBD2 (6 bases). CDR1 is MNHEY and CDR2 is SVGAGI in the germline V gene. The V end was cut by 4 bases, the J end by 1 base, with 14 bases between. The CDR3 runs to 16 residues.

V and J are TRBV7-9 and TRBJ2-7; no clear D. Looked up from germline, CDR1 is SEHNR and CDR2 is FQNEAQ (reference sequence). V lost 3 bases, J lost 2 bases, and 11 bases lay in between. The CDR3 sequence is 14 residues long. CDR3 coding DNA: TGTGCCAGCAGCTTTTGGCCCGTAGCCTACGAGCAGTACTTC. Its translation is CASSFWPVAYEQYF.

This clonotype has only a few counts. The chain employs TRBV28 and TRBJ2-7; 7 nucleotides match TRBD2. The germline CDR1 and CDR2 sequences are MDHEN and SYDVKM. V shed 4 bases, J shed 5 bases, and the junction held 2 bases outside the gene matches. The CDR3 covers 12 residues. CDR3 in amino acids: CASSWLADEQYF. Here the CDR3 DNA reads TGTGCCAGCAGTTGGCTAGCGGACGAGCAGTACTTC.